The present TCR beta chain was sequenced within a study of cytomegalovirus exposure and HLA in healthy donors. At the level of the study: The use of the same platform for the 130 or so validation repertoires and the roughly 670 first-cohort repertoires was reported by a later analysis.

Germline V gene data show CDR1 as SNHLY and CDR2 as FYNNEI. V was cut by 8 bases and J by 5 bases, with 12 bases left in between. This CDR3 is 13 amino acids long. Here immunoSEQ multiplex PCR was the method, and the copy in TCRdb shows in-frame clones only, minus some. The data show 150,000 to 200,000 clones, about 81% seen once. The sample taken for sequencing was PBMCs. This receptor was identified in a woman aged 30 to 39 in good health and CMV-seronegative. The chain is built from TRBV2 and TRBJ2-2; D perhaps matches TRBD2 (5 bases). CDR3 residues: CASGVAQTGELFF. In nucleotides, the CDR3 is TGTGCCAGCGGGGTAGCGCAAACCGGGGAGCTGTTTTTT.